The clone carrying this T cell receptor beta chain was seen a few times. This record belongs to a study of cytomegalovirus exposure and HLA in healthy donors. A multiplex PCR was run with 60 Vbeta primers and 13 Jbeta primers. TCRdb's copy holds only in-frame clones and misses some; the assay was immunoSEQ multiplex PCR. The sample carries approximately 150,000 clones, 9.4% recorded once. Germline CDR1 reads LGHNA; CDR2 reads YSLEER. V lost 4 bases, J lost 6 bases, and 10 bases stayed unmatched. This CDR3 region has 16 residues. This receptor was identified in a male donor in good health and CMV-seronegative. The chain employs TRBV4-3 and TRBJ2-1; 9 nucleotides align to TRBD1. The sample was PBMCs. DNA for the CDR3: TGCGCCAGCAGCCGCGACGCCGGGACAGGGAGCAATGAGCAGTTCTTC. It yields the protein CASSRDAGTGSNEQFF.